The rows below give T cell receptor beta chains drawn from one sample of a study of OX40 agonist ivuxolimab in advanced cancers. Using immunoSEQ multiplex PCR, the repertoire was profiled, and TCRdb retains in-frame clones only, with some absent. In the table there are fewer than 85,000 clones, approximately 80% of which are singletons. The sample consisted of CD4+ or CD8+ T cells sorted from blood, taken in a trial of the OX40 agonist ivuxolimab. Receptor source: an adult with an advanced solid tumor such as melanoma, head and neck, liver or kidney cancer. The conserved cysteine and the conserved F or W are not part of the CDR3 here.

v_call cdr3_aa
TRBV4-3 ASSRVLLAGDAEQY
TRBV9 ASSVGQGMSTDTQY
TRBV14 ASSQDTLMNTEAF
TRBV5-6 ASSRQQGTQPQH
TRBV11-2 ASSTGHGWETQY
TRBV10-3 AISAEANEQY
TRBV19 ASSTPSGTNQPQH
TRBV5-1 ASSLEGTRNTEAF
TRBV5-1 ASDQETQY
TRBV28 ASSADRVKETQY
TRBV18 ASSPPAQIEAF
TRBV27 ASSPEQGGQPQH
TRBV11-2 ASSLGRGTGQSYEQY
TRBV2 ASTSEYQETQY
TRBV7-2 ASSSTRTNTGELF